Shown below are 30 T cell receptor beta chains from a single sample sequenced in a study of early T cells in non-severe SARS-CoV-2 infection. From the 5' RACE reads, TCRdb called clonotypes with MiXCR, one entry per CDR3 protein. Among 90,000 to 120,000 distinct CDR3 sequences listed, 9.5% to 13% were seen once. Source material: whole blood. Receptor source: an adult who was a healthcare worker with PCR-confirmed SARS-CoV-2 infection or an uninfected control (not recorded which).

V gene TRBV20-1 combines with J gene TRBJ2-7; perhaps TRBD1 as D (6 bases). Germline CDR1 is DFQATT and CDR2 is SNEGSKA (reference sequence). The ends were cut back, 6 bases at V and 6 bases at J, with 15 bases in the middle. The CDR3 runs 12 residues. The CDR3 bases are TGCAGTGCCCCGGTACAAGGGGGCGAGCAGTACTTC. Protein sequence: CSAPVQGGEQYF.

This clonotype was found a few times. As DNA, the CDR3 is TGTGCCAGCAGCTTAGGGCCGCCGGGACACTCTGGAAACACCATATATTTT. It yields the protein CASSLGPPGHSGNTIYF. This sequence joins TRBV7-3 and TRBJ1-3, with D perhaps TRBD1 (6 bases). Trimming pared 2 bases from V and 0 bases from J, leaving 14 bases between. Looked up from germline, CDR1 is SGHTA and CDR2 is FQGTGA. This CDR3 is 17 amino acids long.

V and J are TRBV30 and TRBJ2-3, with TRBD1 matching 7 bases. This CDR3 contains 14 residues. The ends lost 1 base at V and 9 bases at J; junction bases unmatched: 10. The germline gives CDR1 GTSNPN, CDR2 SVGIG (reference sequence). This CDR3 is CAWSGQGVSTTQYF. The CDR3 coding sequence is TGTGCCTGGAGTGGCCAGGGGGTCAGTACGACGCAGTATTTT.

This clonotype showed up just a few times. This chain connects TRBV20-1 to TRBJ2-3; 12 bases agree with TRBD2. This CDR3 region has 16 residues. Trimming at V came to 3 bases and at J to 3 bases, leaving 7 bases not matched to a gene. The V gene's germline CDR1 is DFQATT and CDR2 SNEGSKA (reference sequence). The CDR3 DNA sequence: TGCAGTGCTAGCCCACTAGCGGGAGGACTGACAGATACGCAGTATTTT. Protein: CSASPLAGGLTDTQYF.

V gene TRBV11-2 combines with J gene TRBJ2-1, with 9 bases that match TRBD1. This CDR3 contains 15 residues. Germline lookup yields CDR1 SGHAT and CDR2 FQNNGV. V shed 6 bases, J shed 4 bases, and the junction held 7 bases outside the gene matches. The CDR3 is CASRFRDRAYNEQFF. CDR3 DNA: TGTGCCAGCAGATTCCGGGACAGGGCTTACAATGAGCAGTTCTTC.

This clonotype was detected a few times. The rearrangement links TRBV18 to TRBJ2-7, with D possibly matching TRBD1 (5 bases). Germline loops: CDR1 KGHSH, CDR2 LQKENI. V shed 4 bases and J shed 9 bases, with 13 bases lying between them. The CDR3 consists of 12 residues. DNA of the CDR3: TGTGCCAGCTCACGGACAAATACCGTGCAGTACTTC. Amino acid sequence: CASSRTNTVQYF.

This chain uses TRBV7-9 with TRBJ2-7; 7 bases map to TRBD1. The germline V gene has CDR1 SEHNR and CDR2 FQNEAQ (reference sequence). The CDR3 runs 18 residues. V dropped 5 bases and J dropped 2; count of bases not matched to a gene: 18. The CDR3 nucleotides read TGTGCCAGCAGCCCATACCCTCGCCTACAGGGGAATCCCTACGAGCAGTACTTC. Its translation: CASSPYPRLQGNPYEQYF.

The chain employs TRBV7-9 and TRBJ2-2; D assignment may be TRBD1 or TRBD2 (5 bases each). There are 14 residues in the CDR3. The V and J ends lost 3 bases and 8 bases respectively, with 13 bases between them. The germline V gene encodes CDR1 SEHNR and CDR2 FQNEAQ (reference sequence). The CDR3 DNA sequence: TGTGCCAGCAGCTTCTTAGGGACGGCTGGGGAGCTGTTTTTT. Amino acid sequence: CASSFLGTAGELFF.

The rearrangement links TRBV5-5 to TRBJ2-1; 10 bases are shared with TRBD2. CDR1 is SGHKS and CDR2 is YYEKEE in the germline V gene (reference sequence). The CDR3 has 15 amino acids. Unmatched junction bases numbered 5, after V lost 0 bases and J lost 8 bases. The CDR3 region is CASSLASGRSDEQFF. CDR3 DNA: TGTGCCAGCAGCTTGGCTAGCGGGAGATCGGATGAGCAGTTCTTC.

This chain links TRBV6-5 with TRBJ1-2, with D tentatively TRBD1 (5 bases). Germline V gene lookup returns CDR1 MNHEY and CDR2 SVGAGI. This CDR3 is built from 15 residues. Between the trimmed V and J ends, which lost 0 bases and 6 bases, there was a span of 14 bases. The CDR3 DNA reads TGTGCCAGCAGTTACTCTCTTCAGGGTTTCAATGGCTACACCTTC. It is translated as CASSYSLQGFNGYTF.

The chain joins TRBV7-3 to TRBJ2-1, with a tentative D call TRBD1 (6 bases). The germline V gene encodes CDR1 SGHTA and CDR2 FQGTGA. Trimming removed 1 base at V and 13 bases at J, with 14 bases between. There are 13 residues in the CDR3. CDR3 bases: TGTGCCAGCAGCTTAAATGTCTTGGGGACACAGTTCTTC. Its translation: CASSLNVLGTQFF.

This clonotype came up many times. The chain employs TRBV12-3 or TRBV12-4 and TRBJ1-5, with TRBD1 identical over 9 bases. J lost 4 bases, V lost 6 bases, and 7 bases had no gene match. The CDR3 is made up of 15 amino acids. The CDR3 loop reads CASRTGQGGNQPQHF. As DNA, the CDR3 is TGTGCCAGCAGGACGGGACAGGGAGGGAATCAGCCCCAGCATTTT.

This clonotype was observed at least ten times. The rearrangement joins TRBV7-8 to TRBJ1-5; D remains unclear. V gave up 1 base and J gave up 0 bases, with 7 bases separating them. The CDR3 covers 15 residues. Germline CDR1 reads SGHVS; CDR2 reads FQNEAQ. The CDR3 sequence is CASSLGVGSNQPQHF. DNA for the CDR3: TGTGCCAGCAGCTTAGGGGTTGGTAGCAATCAGCCCCAGCATTTT.

This clonotype was detected many times. The chain couples TRBV7-9 to TRBJ1-1; 9 bases are a match to TRBD1. The V gene's germline CDR1 is SEHNR and CDR2 FQNEAQ (reference sequence). This CDR3 spans 15 amino acids. V lost 4 bases, J lost 6 bases, and 9 bases stayed unmatched. CDR3 DNA: TGTGCCAGCAGCTCCCGGGACAGGGTGGTCGCTGAAGCTTTCTTT. Protein: CASSSRDRVVAEAFF.

In this sample, this clonotype turned up a few times. This chain joins TRBV7-6 and TRBJ1-4, with D uncertain. The CDR3 is 16 amino acids. V was cut by 0 bases and J by 12 bases, with 20 bases left in between. Looked up from germline, CDR1 is SGHVS and CDR2 is FNYEAQ. The CDR3 DNA sequence: TGTGCCAGCAGCTTAGCTACGGGAACAATGAATAGGGAACTGTTTTTT. Its translation is CASSLATGTMNRELFF. Full variable domain (rest looked up from reference TRBV7-6 and TRBJ1-4): GAGVSQSPRYKVTKRGQDVALRCDPISGHVSLYWYRQALGQGPEFLTYFNYEAQQDKSGLPNDRFSAERPEGSISTLTIQRTEQRDSAMYRCASSLATGTMNRELFFGSGTQLSVL.

For the CDR3, the DNA is TGTGCCAGCAGTTTATCGTTTGCGGGGGCGTTGGAGCCCCAGCATTTT. Its translation: CASSLSFAGALEPQHF. The chain joins TRBV28 to TRBJ1-5, with D tentatively TRBD1 (6 bases). Trimming shortened V by 1 base and J by 8 bases, and 18 bases separated the two germline ends. The CDR3 has 16 residues. Looked up from germline, CDR1 is MDHEN and CDR2 is SYDVKM.

This clonotype was detected many times. The rearrangement links TRBV2 to TRBJ2-1; D gene ambiguous. This CDR3 region has 15 residues. The V end was cut by 8 bases, the J end by 0 bases, with 14 bases between. Germline-derived CDR1 and CDR2 are SNHLY and FYNNEI. Here the CDR3 reads CASGRQLSSYNEQFF. Here the CDR3 DNA reads TGTGCCAGCGGACGGCAGCTCTCCTCCTACAATGAGCAGTTCTTC. Full variable domain (remainder filled in from reference TRBV2 and TRBJ2-1): EPEVTQTPSHQVTQMGQEVILRCVPISNHLYFYWYRQILGQKVEFLVSFYNNEISEKSEIFDDQFSVERPDGSNFTLKIRSTKLEDSAMYFCASGRQLSSYNEQFFGPGTRLTVL.

This clonotype turned up a few times. This chain connects TRBV25-1 to TRBJ2-2; 9 nucleotides line up with TRBD2. V gave up 4 bases and J gave up 6 bases; unmatched junction bases: 6. Germline loops: CDR1 MGHDK, CDR2 SYGVNS. The CDR3 runs to 15 residues. CDR3 region: CASSASGTNSGELFF. Here the CDR3 DNA reads TGTGCCAGCAGTGCTAGCGGGACAAACTCCGGGGAGCTGTTTTTT.

This chain connects TRBV3-1 to TRBJ2-7; no reliable D call. The CDR3 totals 14 residues. Germline V lookup: CDR1 LGHDT, CDR2 YNNKEL (reference sequence). The ends were cut back, 0 bases at V and 6 bases at J, with 12 bases in the middle. Here the CDR3 reads CASSQDPSDAEQYF. In DNA, the CDR3 is TGTGCCAGCAGCCAAGACCCCTCAGACGCCGAGCAGTACTTC.

The chain links TRBV20-1 to TRBJ2-3; perhaps TRBD1 as D (6 bases). This CDR3 contains 15 residues. Trimming left V 0 bases short and J 1 base short, with 11 bases between. Per the germline V gene, CDR1 is DFQATT and CDR2 is SNEGSKA (reference sequence). The CDR3 reads CSARDQGLGTDTQYF. CDR3 bases: TGCAGTGCTAGAGATCAGGGGCTCGGCACAGATACGCAGTATTTT.

This clonotype occurred a few times. This chain joins TRBV5-1 and TRBJ2-1; D gene unclear. V lost 4 bases and J 4 bases, leaving 15 bases between the germline ends. CDR1 is SGHRS and CDR2 is YFSETQ in the germline V gene. This CDR3 region has 15 residues. As DNA, the CDR3 is TGCGCCAGCAGCGCCAATTCCCGCGATTACAATGAGCAGTTCTTC. Residues: CASSANSRDYNEQFF.

The table lists this clonotype with a few counts. This chain uses TRBV7-9 with TRBJ1-6; 11 nucleotides match TRBD1. Trimming cost V 6 bases and J 7 bases; bases outside gene matches: 5. CDR3 length: 15 residues. CDR1 is SEHNR, CDR2 FQNEAQ, per germline (reference sequence). In DNA form, the CDR3 reads TGTGCCAGCAGTCGGACAGGGGGCAGGAATTCACCCCTCCACTTT. Translation gives CASSRTGGRNSPLHF.

The table lists this clonotype with many counts. The V and J genes are TRBV6-2 or TRBV6-3 and TRBJ1-1; D remains unclear. Germline V gene data show CDR1 as MNHEY and CDR2 as SVGEGT. V lost 0 bases to trimming and J lost 4 bases, with 6 bases between them. The CDR3 totals 13 residues. This CDR3 is CASSYSASTEAFF. The CDR3 nucleotides read TGTGCCAGCAGTTACTCGGCAAGCACTGAAGCTTTCTTT.

The chain links TRBV29-1 to TRBJ1-3; D possibly corresponds to TRBD1 (5 bases). The CDR3 sequence is 13 residues long. The germline V and J ends were trimmed by 6 bases and 4 bases, with 13 bases remaining between them. Germline lookup yields CDR1 SQVTM and CDR2 ANQGSEA. The CDR3: CSVWDRKGNTIYF. The CDR3 bases are TGCAGCGTGTGGGACCGAAAAGGAAACACCATATATTTT.

The table lists this clonotype with many counts. The chain combines TRBV11-3 with TRBJ1-1; D ambiguous. The CDR3 extends over 15 amino acids. Germline values: CDR1 SGHNT, CDR2 YENEEA. V dropped 3 bases and J dropped 7 bases, with 18 bases sitting between them. The CDR3 reads CASSFQWVRRDEAFF. The CDR3 bases are TGTGCCAGCAGCTTTCAGTGGGTACGTAGGGATGAAGCTTTCTTT.

About this clonotype: This may come from a read error, since a much larger clone is one base off. The V gene is TRBV11-2, the J gene TRBJ2-7; no clear D. From germline, CDR1 is SGHAT and CDR2 FQNNGV. Trimming cost V 1 base and J 2 bases, with 6 bases left between them. The CDR3 covers 13 residues. The CDR3 loop reads CASSLVGPYEQYF. The DNA of the CDR3 is TGTGCCAGCAGCTTAGTCGGTCCCTACGAGCAGTACTTC.

In this sample, this clonotype turned up many times. The chain combines TRBV28 with TRBJ1-5, with D tentatively TRBD1 (5 bases). The CDR3 spans 16 residues. Deletions cut 3 bases from V and 3 bases from J, with 15 bases between. Germline V gene lookup returns CDR1 MDHEN and CDR2 SYDVKM. CDR3 region: CASSFPGRGTNQPQHF. The DNA of the CDR3 is TGTGCCAGCAGTTTCCCGGGAAGGGGAACCAATCAGCCCCAGCATTTT.

This clonotype was counted only a few times. The chain combines TRBV29-1 with TRBJ1-2; 7 bases fit TRBD1. CDR3 size: 14 residues. The germline CDR1 and CDR2 sequences are SQVTM and ANQGSEA. V lost 1 base, J lost 0 bases, and 2 bases stayed unmatched. The DNA of the CDR3 is TGCAGCGTTGAAGTAGGGGGCTCTAACTATGGCTACACCTTC. This codes for CSVEVGGSNYGYTF.

This chain links TRBV28 with TRBJ2-7; unclear D gene. Per germline, CDR1 MDHEN and CDR2 SYDVKM. The CDR3 has 14 residues. Trimming left V 5 bases short and J 4 bases short, with 15 bases between. This CDR3 is CASSDGPRPYEQYF. CDR3 coding DNA: TGTGCCAGCAGTGACGGACCCAGGCCGTACGAGCAGTACTTC.

A few counts support this clonotype. The rearrangement links TRBV12-3 or TRBV12-4 to TRBJ1-5; the D gene is possibly TRBD1 (6 bases). Trimming cost V 3 bases and J 4 bases, with 10 bases left between them. The CDR3 has 14 residues. The CDR3: CASSLGTTNQPQHF. In nucleotides, the CDR3 is TGTGCCAGCAGTTTGGGGACAACTAATCAGCCCCAGCATTTT.